The entry below gives a single T cell receptor beta chain sequence along with its context. The germline CDR1 and CDR2 sequences are SEHNR and FQNEAQ (reference sequence). J was trimmed by 7 bases and V by 2 bases; bases with no gene match: 6. The length of the CDR3 is 16 residues. In the source study's methods: Amplifying reference gene primers gave estimates of nucleated cell counts. Libraries were prepared by immunoSEQ multiplex PCR; TCRdb keeps only in-frame clonotypes and omits some of them. The V and J calls and clone size were taken over from that table, and D and trimming were inferred from the DNA. This sample has about half a million clones, with around 85% found just once. This entry comes from a study of blood T cell repertoires in COVID-19. Turning to the study itself: Samples taken during acute and convalescent COVID-19 were collected in the United States, Italy and Spain. In each case, the material was cDNA or gDNA derived from T cells, B-cell-depleted T cells, or PBMCs.

Sequencing was performed on peripheral blood. The receptor was isolated from a human donor in a cohort sampled during active COVID-19. The chain combines TRBV7-9 with TRBJ2-1; 12 nucleotides agree with TRBD2. CDR3 sequence reads: CASSLRRLAGANEQFF. Written as DNA, the CDR3 is TGTGCCAGCAGCTTACGCCGACTAGCGGGAGCTAATGAGCAGTTCTTC.